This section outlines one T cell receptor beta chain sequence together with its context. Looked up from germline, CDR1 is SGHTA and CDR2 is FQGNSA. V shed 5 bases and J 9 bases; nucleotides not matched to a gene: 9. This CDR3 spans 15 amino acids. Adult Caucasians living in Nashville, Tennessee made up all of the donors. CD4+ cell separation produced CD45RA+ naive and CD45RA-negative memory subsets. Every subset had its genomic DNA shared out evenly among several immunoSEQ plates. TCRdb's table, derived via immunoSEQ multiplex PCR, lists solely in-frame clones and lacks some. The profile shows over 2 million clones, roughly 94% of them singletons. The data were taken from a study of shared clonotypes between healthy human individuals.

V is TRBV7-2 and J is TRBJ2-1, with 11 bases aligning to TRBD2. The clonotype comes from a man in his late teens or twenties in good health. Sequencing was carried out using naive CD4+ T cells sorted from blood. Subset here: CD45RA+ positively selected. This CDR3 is CASSPQLAGASEQFF. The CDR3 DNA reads TGTGCCAGCAGCCCCCAACTAGCGGGGGCCAGTGAGCAGTTCTTC.